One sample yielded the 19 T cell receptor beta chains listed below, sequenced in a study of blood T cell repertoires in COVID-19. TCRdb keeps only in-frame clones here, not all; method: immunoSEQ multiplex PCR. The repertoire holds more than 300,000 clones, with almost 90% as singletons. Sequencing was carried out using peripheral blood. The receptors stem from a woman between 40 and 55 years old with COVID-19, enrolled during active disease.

The CDR3, as DNA: TGTGCTAGTGGTTATAACAGGGGGATTAGCTACAATGAGCAGTTCTTC. Translated: CASGYNRGISYNEQFF. The rearrangement links TRBV12-5 to TRBJ2-1, with TRBD1 identical over 8 bases. CDR1 is LGHNT, CDR2 FRNRAP, per germline. The ends lost 4 bases at V and 3 bases at J; junction bases unmatched: 8. The CDR3 consists of 16 residues.

In DNA form, the CDR3 reads TGTGCCAGTGGGACAGGGGTTGGGAGCAATCAGCCCCAGCATTTT. It is translated as CASGTGVGSNQPQHF. This sequence joins TRBV6-5 and TRBJ1-5; 10 nucleotides line up with TRBD1. Germline V lookup: CDR1 MNHEY, CDR2 SVGAGI. The CDR3 has 15 residues. V gave up 9 bases and J gave up 1 base; unmatched junction bases: 6.

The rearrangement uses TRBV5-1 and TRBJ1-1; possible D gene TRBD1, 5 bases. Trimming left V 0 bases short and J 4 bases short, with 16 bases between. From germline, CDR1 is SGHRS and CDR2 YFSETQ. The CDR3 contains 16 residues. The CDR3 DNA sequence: TGCGCCAGCAGCTTGGAGGCAGGGCAGAGGTTCACTGAAGCTTTCTTT. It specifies CASSLEAGQRFTEAFF. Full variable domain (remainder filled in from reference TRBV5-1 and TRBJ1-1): KAGVTQTPRYLIKTRGQQVTLSCSPISGHRSVSWYQQTPGQGLQFLFEYFSETQRNKGNFPGRFSGRQFSNSRSEMNVSTLELGDSALYLCASSLEAGQRFTEAFFGQGTRLTVV.

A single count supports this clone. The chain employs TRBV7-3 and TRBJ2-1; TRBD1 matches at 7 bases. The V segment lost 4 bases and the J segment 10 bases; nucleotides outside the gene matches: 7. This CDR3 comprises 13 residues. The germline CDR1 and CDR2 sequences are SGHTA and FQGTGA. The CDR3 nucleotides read TGTGCCAGCAGCTCCACAGGGGATGGAGAGCAGTTCTTC. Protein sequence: CASSSTGDGEQFF.

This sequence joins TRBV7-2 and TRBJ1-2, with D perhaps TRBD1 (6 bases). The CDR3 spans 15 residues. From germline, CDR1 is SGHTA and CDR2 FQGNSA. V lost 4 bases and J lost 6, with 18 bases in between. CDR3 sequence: CASSSTGMGEDGYTF. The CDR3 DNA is TGTGCCAGCAGCTCCACAGGGATGGGAGAGGATGGCTACACCTTC. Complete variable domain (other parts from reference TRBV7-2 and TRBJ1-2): GAGVSQSPSNKVTEKGKDVELRCDPISGHTALYWYRQSLGQGLEFLIYFQGNSAPDKSGLPSDRFSAERTGGSVSTLTIQRTQQEDSAVYLCASSSTGMGEDGYTFGSGTRLTVV.

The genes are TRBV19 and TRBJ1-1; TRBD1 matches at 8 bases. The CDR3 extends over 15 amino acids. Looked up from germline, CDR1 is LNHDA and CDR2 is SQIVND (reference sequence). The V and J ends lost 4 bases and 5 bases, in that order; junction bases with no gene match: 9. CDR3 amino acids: CASSTTRGPGTEAFF. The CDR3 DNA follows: TGTGCCAGTAGTACAACCAGGGGGCCAGGAACTGAAGCTTTCTTT. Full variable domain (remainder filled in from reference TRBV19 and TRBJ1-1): DGGITQSPKYLFRKEGQNVTLSCEQNLNHDAMYWYRQDPGQGLRLIYYSQIVNDFQKGDIAEGYSVSREKKESFPLTVTSAQKNPTAFYLCASSTTRGPGTEAFFGQGTRLTVV.

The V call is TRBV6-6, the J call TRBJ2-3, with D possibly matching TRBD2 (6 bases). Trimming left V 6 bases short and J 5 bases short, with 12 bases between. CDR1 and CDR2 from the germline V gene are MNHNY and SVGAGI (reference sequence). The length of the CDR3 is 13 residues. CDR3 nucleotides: TGTGCCAGCAGGGCGGGACGGTTAGATACGCAGTATTTT. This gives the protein CASRAGRLDTQYF.

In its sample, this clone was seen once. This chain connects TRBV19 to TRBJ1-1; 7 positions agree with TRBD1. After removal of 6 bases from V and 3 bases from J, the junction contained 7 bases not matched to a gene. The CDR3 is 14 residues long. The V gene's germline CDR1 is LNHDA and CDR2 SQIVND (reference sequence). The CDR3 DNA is TGTGCCAGTAGAGTAGGACAGGCGGACACTGAAGCTTTCTTT. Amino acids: CASRVGQADTEAFF.

The CDR3 spells CATKYRDFQETQYF. The CDR3 region has the DNA TGTGCCACGAAATACCGGGACTTCCAAGAGACCCAGTACTTC. The chain uses TRBV10-3 and TRBJ2-5; weak D call: TRBD2 (6 bases). Germline V gene sequence: CDR1 ENHRY, CDR2 SYGVKD. V shed 10 bases and J shed 1 base, with 16 bases lying between them. The CDR3 consists of 14 residues.

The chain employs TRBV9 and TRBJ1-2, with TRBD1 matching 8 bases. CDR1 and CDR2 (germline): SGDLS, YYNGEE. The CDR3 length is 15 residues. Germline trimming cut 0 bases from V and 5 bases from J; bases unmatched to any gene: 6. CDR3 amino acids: CASSVEVGDRYGYTF. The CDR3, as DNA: TGTGCCAGCAGCGTAGAGGTTGGGGACAGGTATGGCTACACCTTC.

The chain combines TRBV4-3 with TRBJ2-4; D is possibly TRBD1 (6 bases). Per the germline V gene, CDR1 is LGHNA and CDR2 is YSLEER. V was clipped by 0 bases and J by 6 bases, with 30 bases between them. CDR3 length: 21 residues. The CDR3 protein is CASSQDRFAGEPLSNRNIQYF. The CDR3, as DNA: TGCGCCAGCAGCCAAGATCGCTTTGCAGGGGAGCCGCTGTCAAACCGAAACATTCAGTACTTC.

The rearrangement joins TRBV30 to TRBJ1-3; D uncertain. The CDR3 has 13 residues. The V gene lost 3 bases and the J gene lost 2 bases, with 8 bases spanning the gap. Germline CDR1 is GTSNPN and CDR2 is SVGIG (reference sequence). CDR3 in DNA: TGTGCCTGGAGGCTGGGCCCTGGAAACACCATATATTTT. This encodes CAWRLGPGNTIYF.

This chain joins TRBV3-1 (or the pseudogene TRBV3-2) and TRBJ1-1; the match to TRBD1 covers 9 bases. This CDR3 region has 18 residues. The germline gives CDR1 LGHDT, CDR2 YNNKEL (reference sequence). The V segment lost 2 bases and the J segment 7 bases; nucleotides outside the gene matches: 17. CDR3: CASSQSSGTGSRALEAFF. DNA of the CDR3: TGTGCCAGCAGCCAATCATCCGGGACAGGGAGTAGGGCCCTTGAAGCTTTCTTT.

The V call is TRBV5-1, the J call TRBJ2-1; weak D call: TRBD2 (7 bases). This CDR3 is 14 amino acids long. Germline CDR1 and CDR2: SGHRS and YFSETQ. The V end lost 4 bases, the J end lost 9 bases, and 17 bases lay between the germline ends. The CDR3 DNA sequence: TGCGCCAGCAGCCAGAGAGCAGGGGAGGGTGAGCAGTTCTTC. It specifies CASSQRAGEGEQFF.

The CDR3 region has the DNA TGCGCCAGCGAGCCCGGGGGCACAGATACGCAGTATTTT. This gives the protein CASEPGGTDTQYF. The genes are TRBV5-1 and TRBJ2-3, with D tentatively TRBD2 (5 bases). This CDR3 contains 13 residues. Germline CDR1 and CDR2: SGHRS and YFSETQ. V dropped 7 bases and J dropped 1 base, with 10 bases sitting between them.

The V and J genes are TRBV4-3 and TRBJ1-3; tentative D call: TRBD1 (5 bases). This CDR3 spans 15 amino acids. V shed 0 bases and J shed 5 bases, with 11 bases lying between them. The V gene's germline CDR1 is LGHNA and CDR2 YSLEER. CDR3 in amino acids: CASSQDHRPRNTIYF. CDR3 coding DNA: TGCGCCAGCAGCCAAGACCACAGGCCGAGAAACACCATATATTTT.

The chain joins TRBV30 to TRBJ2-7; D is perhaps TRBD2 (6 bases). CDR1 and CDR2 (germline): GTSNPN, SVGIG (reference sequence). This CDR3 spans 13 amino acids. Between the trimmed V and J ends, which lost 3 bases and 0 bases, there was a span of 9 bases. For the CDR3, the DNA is TGTGCCTGGAGACGGGGGAGCTCCTACGAGCAGTACTTC. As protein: CAWRRGSSYEQYF.

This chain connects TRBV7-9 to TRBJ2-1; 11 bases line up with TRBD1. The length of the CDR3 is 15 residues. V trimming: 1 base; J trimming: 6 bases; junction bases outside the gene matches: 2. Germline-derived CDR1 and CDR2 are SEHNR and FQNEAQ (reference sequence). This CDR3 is CASSLEGTGGNEQFF. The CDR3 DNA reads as TGTGCCAGCAGCTTAGAGGGGACAGGGGGCAATGAGCAGTTCTTC.

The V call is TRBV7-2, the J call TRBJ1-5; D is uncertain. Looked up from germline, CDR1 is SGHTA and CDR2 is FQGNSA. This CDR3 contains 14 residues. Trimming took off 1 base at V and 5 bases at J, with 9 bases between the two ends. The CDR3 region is CASSLGYRDQPQHF. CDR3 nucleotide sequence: TGTGCCAGCAGCTTAGGGTACAGAGATCAGCCCCAGCATTTT. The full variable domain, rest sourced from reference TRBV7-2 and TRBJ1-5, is GAGVSQSPSNKVTEKGKDVELRCDPISGHTALYWYRQSLGQGLEFLIYFQGNSAPDKSGLPSDRFSAERTGGSVSTLTIQRTQQEDSAVYLCASSLGYRDQPQHFGDGTRLSIL.